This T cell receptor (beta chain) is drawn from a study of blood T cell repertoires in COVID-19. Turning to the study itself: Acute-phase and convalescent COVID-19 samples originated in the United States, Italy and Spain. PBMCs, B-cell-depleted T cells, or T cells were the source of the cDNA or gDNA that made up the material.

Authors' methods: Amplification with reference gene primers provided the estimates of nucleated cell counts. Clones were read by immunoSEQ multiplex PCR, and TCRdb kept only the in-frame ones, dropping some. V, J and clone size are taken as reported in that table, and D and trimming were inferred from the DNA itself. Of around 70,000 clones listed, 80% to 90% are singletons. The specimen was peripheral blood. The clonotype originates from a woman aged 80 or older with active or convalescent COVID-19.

The CDR3 reads CASRREIPEAFF. The CDR3 DNA reads TGTGCCAGCAGACGAGAGATCCCTGAAGCTTTCTTT. This chain links TRBV2 with TRBJ1-1; D gene unclear. Germline V gene sequence: CDR1 SNHLY, CDR2 FYNNEI. The germline V and J ends were trimmed by 6 bases and 6 bases, with 11 bases remaining between them. The CDR3 consists of 12 residues.